Listed here is a single T cell receptor beta chain. The antigen remains undetermined. The data derive from a study of T-cell memory formation after mild COVID-19. Study as a whole: For the most part, TCR clusters were specific to one donor. Overall study findings and caveats: The SARS-CoV-2 specificity of second-wave clones reaching peak at day 37 remained unverified. While clones contracting from day 15 to 85 were balanced between CD4 and CD8, later expanders leaned CD4+.

A single record per CDR3 protein comes from TCRdb applying MiXCR to the 5' RACE reads. The sample has over 400,000 distinct CDR3 sequences; under 25% are singletons. What was sequenced was PBMCs or a T cell subset sorted from them (not recorded which). The receptor was derived from an adult woman who had mild COVID-19 (a few samples of this study predate the infection). Cell type and time point are not known.

Here the CDR3 reads CASSSLGGGLADSYEQYF. The CDR3 DNA reads as TGTGCCAGCAGCTCTCTCGGCGGGGGGCTAGCGGACTCCTACGAGCAGTACTTC. The rearrangement links TRBV7-2 to TRBJ2-7; TRBD2 aligns across 8 bases. The CDR3 runs 18 residues. Germline V gives CDR1 SGHTA, CDR2 FQGNSA. V lost 4 bases, J lost 0 bases, and 14 bases stayed unmatched. Using reference TRBV7-2 and TRBJ2-7 for the parts outside the CDR3, the full variable domain is GAGVSQSPSNKVTEKGKDVELRCDPISGHTALYWYRQSLGQGLEFLIYFQGNSAPDKSGLPSDRFSAERTGGSVSTLTIQRTQQEDSAVYLCASSSLGGGLADSYEQYFGPGTRLTVT.